Below, 11 T cell receptor beta chains from the same sample are listed, as sequenced in a study of blood T cell repertoires in COVID-19. The repertoire was sequenced with immunoSEQ multiplex PCR; TCRdb's copy has only in-frame clones and lacks some. The profile covers a few hundred thousand clones, with approximately 90% appearing a single time and under 3.5% taken by the ten largest. Sequenced material: PBMCs or T cells enriched from blood (not recorded which). The receptors were gathered from a woman aged 50 to 60 who had recovered from COVID-19.

The V call is TRBV30, the J call TRBJ1-4; the match to TRBD1 covers 8 bases. The CDR3 extends over 13 amino acids. Per germline, CDR1 GTSNPN and CDR2 SVGIG (reference sequence). Trimming cost V 1 base and J 7 bases; bases outside gene matches: 2. CDR3 sequence: CAWSGTGSEKLFF. The CDR3 DNA follows: TGTGCCTGGAGTGGGACAGGGAGTGAAAAACTGTTTTTT.

The CDR3 spells CASSRILPANEKLFF. The CDR3 DNA reads TGTGCCAGTAGTCGTATACTACCGGCGAATGAAAAACTGTTTTTT. The chain uses TRBV19 and TRBJ1-4; D not resolved. Trimming removed 5 bases at V and 5 bases at J, with 15 bases between. Germline loops: CDR1 LNHDA, CDR2 SQIVND (reference sequence). The CDR3 spans 15 residues.

CDR3: CASSQPGTPNTEAFF. The CDR3 DNA follows: TGTGCCAGCAGCCAACCTGGGACACCGAACACTGAAGCTTTCTTT. The gene calls are TRBV14 and TRBJ1-1; a weak D match, TRBD1 (6 bases). Germline CDR1 and CDR2: SGHDN and FVKESK. The length of the CDR3 is 15 residues. Trimming removed 2 bases at V and 1 base at J, with 11 bases between.

The CDR3 reads CASSLRAGGGSYNEQFF. The CDR3 nucleotides are TGTGCCAGCAGTTTGAGGGCGGGAGGAGGCTCCTACAATGAGCAGTTCTTC. The V call is TRBV27, the J call TRBJ2-1; 8 bases agree with TRBD2. V shed 3 bases, J shed 0 bases, and the junction held 7 bases outside the gene matches. Germline V lookup: CDR1 MNHEY, CDR2 SMNVEV (reference sequence). This CDR3 has 17 amino acids.

This chain links TRBV9 with TRBJ2-7; TRBD1 matches at 7 bases. Germline-derived CDR1 and CDR2 are SGDLS and YYNGEE. The J segment lost 1 base and the V segment lost 4 bases, leaving 8 bases of the junction unmatched. The CDR3 totals 15 residues. CDR3 in amino acids: CASSPRGSTSYEQYF. The CDR3 coding sequence is TGTGCCAGCAGCCCCAGGGGGTCTACTTCCTACGAGCAGTACTTC.

The chain combines TRBV30 with TRBJ1-3; no definite D call. The V gene lost 1 base and the J gene lost 7 bases, with 8 bases spanning the gap. Per germline, CDR1 GTSNPN and CDR2 SVGIG (reference sequence). This CDR3 has 12 amino acids. CDR3 amino acids: CAWSGRLNTIYF. The CDR3 nucleotides read TGTGCCTGGAGTGGTCGTTTGAACACCATATATTTT.

This chain connects TRBV5-6 to TRBJ2-1, with D perhaps TRBD1 (6 bases). The CDR3 is 16 residues long. CDR1 and CDR2 (germline): SGHDT, YYEEEE. The V and J ends lost 2 bases and 5 bases respectively, with 17 bases between them. The CDR3 protein is CASSFIDRDKDNEQFF. CDR3 in DNA: TGTGCCAGCAGCTTCATTGACCGGGACAAAGACAATGAGCAGTTCTTC. The whole variable domain, filled in from reference TRBV5-6 and TRBJ2-1, reads DAGVTQSPTHLIKTRGQQVTLRCSPKSGHDTVSWYQQALGQGPQFIFQYYEEEERQRGNFPDRFSGHQFPNYSSELNVNALLLGDSALYLCASSFIDRDKDNEQFFGPGTRLTVL.

A word on this clone: This sample includes further DNA sequences coding for the same CDR3. The genes are TRBV5-6 and TRBJ2-2; 9 nucleotides align to TRBD1. V trimming: 2 bases; J trimming: 5 bases; junction bases outside the gene matches: 4. CDR3 length equals 15 residues. CDR1 and CDR2 (germline): SGHDT, YYEEEE. The CDR3 region has the DNA TGTGCCAGCAGCTTACTGGGACAGGGTACCGGGGAGCTGTTTTTT. It is translated as CASSLLGQGTGELFF.

The chain employs TRBV28 and TRBJ1-1; D is possibly TRBD1 (6 bases). The CDR3 is 14 residues long. CDR1 is MDHEN, CDR2 SYDVKM, per germline. V shed 5 bases and J shed 1 base, with 11 bases lying between them. In DNA, the CDR3 is TGTGCCAGCAGTCGACAGGCTGGGAACACTGAAGCTTTCTTT. It encodes CASSRQAGNTEAFF.

V usage is TRBV11-1 and J usage is TRBJ1-3, with 8 bases aligning to TRBD1. The CDR3 contains 15 residues. The V gene end was trimmed by 2 bases and the J gene end by 2 bases; junction bases not matched to a gene: 2. From germline, CDR1 is SGHAT and CDR2 FQDESV (reference sequence). The CDR3 protein is CASSLQGAAGNTIYF. CDR3 sequence (DNA): TGTGCCAGCAGCTTACAGGGGGCTGCTGGAAACACCATATATTTT.

V gene TRBV7-2 combines with J gene TRBJ2-3, with 10 positions matching TRBD2. Germline V gene lookup returns CDR1 SGHTA and CDR2 FQGNSA. CDR3 length: 16 amino acids. The ends lost 5 bases at V and 5 bases at J; junction bases unmatched: 10. The CDR3 nucleotides are TGTGCCAGCAGCGCGCTAGCGGGAGTAGGTGGAGATACGCAGTATTTT. Translated: CASSALAGVGGDTQYF.